The entry that follows covers one T cell receptor beta chain sequence. TCRdb's copy holds only in-frame clones and misses some; the assay was immunoSEQ multiplex PCR. Of about 120,000 clones listed, more than 75% are singletons. This sample was taken from a study of control samples from healthy donors and cancer patients. Germline V gene lookup returns CDR1 MNHNS and CDR2 SASEGT. There are 15 residues in the CDR3. Trimming removed 2 bases from V and 0 bases from J; junction bases left unmatched: 2. Source material: blood. The chain is built from TRBV6-1 and TRBJ1-1; 8 nucleotides agree with TRBD1. The sequence derives from a man aged 25-45 years in good health. The CDR3 reads CASSEQGALNTEAFF. The CDR3 bases are TGTGCCAGCAGTGAACAGGGGGCTTTGAACACTGAAGCTTTCTTT.